This T cell receptor beta chain appears in the sequencing data of a study of Tregs in tolerant kidney transplant recipients. Study-level points and caveats: This study did not directly address biological reproducibility. Nucleotide sequences could not be compared across some patients' samples due to primer changes.

Related graft donors supplied nonmyeloablative bone marrow transplants, and mixed chimerism was transient. As to this clone: Its antigen is not known.

Looked up from germline, CDR1 is MNHEY and CDR2 is SVGAGI. This CDR3 region has 15 residues. With 9 bases clipped from V and 2 bases from J, the junction kept 9 bases outside the gene matches. Measured with immunoSEQ multiplex PCR; TCRdb has only the in-frame clones, and not every one. The table includes about 64,000 clones, approximately 89% detected once. The sequenced sample was CD4+ T cells from blood (PBMCs), obtained 6 months after the transplant. J is TRBJ1-5 and V is TRBV6-5; 8 nucleotides agree with TRBD1. The TCR was taken from a human patient who received a combined kidney and bone marrow transplant. These T cells may partly come from the graft donor. The CDR3 nucleotides are TGTGCCAGTCGCCAACAGGGGGGGGGCAATCAGCCCCAGCATTTT. Protein: CASRQQGGGNQPQHF.